The sequence of this T cell receptor (beta chain) was determined in a study of long-term antiretroviral therapy in people with HIV. Study-level findings and limits: ART was followed by higher diversity that remained below transplant donor controls. Dominance of pre-ART expanded clones persisted, fluctuating and often declining after ART.

None of the participants with HIV were treated outside the United States. Notes on this clone: The antigen remains unidentified.

The authors ran the immunoSEQ assay, v3.0, at survey level. Per-sample TRB depth target: roughly 35,000-55,000 T-cell genomes. Clones were sequenced by immunoSEQ multiplex PCR, and TCRdb holds only the in-frame ones, with some missing. Of tens of thousands of clones detected, more than 70% appear once; the ten largest clones hold 7.5% to 10%. The specimen comprised unsorted PBMCs, sampled 1.5 years before starting antiretroviral therapy. The receptor comes from a man between 18 and 35 years old with HIV.

CDR3 amino acids: CASSPGRLTNYGYTF. In nucleotides, the CDR3 is TGTGCCAGCAGCCCCGGACGGCTGACTAACTATGGCTACACCTTC. The chain carries TRBV5-6 and TRBJ1-2; D ambiguous. The CDR3 runs to 15 residues. Germline-derived CDR1 and CDR2 are SGHDT and YYEEEE. The V gene lost 4 bases and the J gene lost 0 bases, with 13 bases spanning the gap.